Following are 9 T cell receptor beta chains from one sample sequenced in a study of T cell repertoires in cytomegalovirus infection. TCRdb used MiXCR to reprocess the reads, holding one entry per CDR3 protein. The sample has roughly 70,000 distinct CDR3 sequences, 20% to 25% seen once. Their antigen targets remain unknown. The starting material was CD8+ T cells from cultured PBMCs, obtained from culture after CMV antigen stimulation. The receptors were sampled from a human donor in good health (CMV status not recorded). Some clones in this sample may be carry-over from other donors' samples.

The chain uses TRBV7-8 and TRBJ2-7; D is unclear. Trimming stripped 5 bases from V and 0 bases from J, with 8 bases between. CDR3 length: 13 amino acids. CDR1 is SGHVS, CDR2 FQNEAQ, per germline. DNA for the CDR3: TGTGCCAGCAGCAGACTGTCCTCCTACGAGCAGTACTTC. Its translation is CASSRLSSYEQYF.

J is TRBJ2-3 and V is TRBV4-1; no clear D gene. Germline-derived CDR1 and CDR2 are MGHRA and YSYEKL. This CDR3 is 13 amino acids long. V lost 3 bases and J 5 bases, leaving 9 bases between the germline ends. The CDR3 DNA is TGCGCCAGCAGCCAGGGCCTGGGAGATACGCAGTATTTT. This encodes CASSQGLGDTQYF.

This clonotype was recorded a few times. This sequence joins TRBV6-5 and TRBJ2-3, with 10 bases that match TRBD2. This CDR3 has 17 residues. Trimming took 0 bases from V and 0 from J; bases not matched to a gene: 3. Germline CDR1 is MNHEY and CDR2 is SVGAGI. The CDR3 spells CASSYSASGGSTDTQYF. The DNA for the CDR3 is TGTGCCAGCAGTTACTCGGCTAGCGGGGGAAGCACAGATACGCAGTATTTT.

The table lists this clonotype with a few counts. V usage is TRBV15 and J usage is TRBJ1-1, with TRBD1 identical over 9 bases. The V gene end was trimmed by 4 bases and the J gene end by 4 bases; junction bases not matched to a gene: 4. Looked up from germline, CDR1 is LNHNV and CDR2 is YYDKDF (reference sequence). The CDR3 is made up of 14 amino acids. CDR3 DNA: TGTGCCACCAGCATCTACAGGGGGCTCACTGAAGCTTTCTTT. Protein sequence: CATSIYRGLTEAFF.

This clonotype appeared a few times. The V call is TRBV7-2, the J call TRBJ2-3, with 7 bases aligning to TRBD1. J lost 0 bases, V lost 3 bases, and 6 bases had no gene match. Germline V gene sequence: CDR1 SGHTA, CDR2 FQGNSA. This CDR3 has 16 amino acids. CDR3 DNA: TGTGCCAGCAGCTTGAACAGGGGCCCTAGCACAGATACGCAGTATTTT. This sequence encodes CASSLNRGPSTDTQYF.

This clonotype was seen a handful of times. This chain uses TRBV11-2 with TRBJ2-2; D is uncertain. Trimming removed 5 bases at V and 7 bases at J, with 5 bases between. This CDR3 is 11 amino acids long. Germline V gene sequence: CDR1 SGHAT, CDR2 FQNNGV. CDR3: CASSQGGELFF. In DNA form, the CDR3 reads TGTGCCAGCAGCCAAGGCGGGGAGCTGTTTTTT.

A few counts support this clonotype. This rearrangement joins TRBV4-1 to TRBJ2-3; D assignment may be TRBD1 or TRBD2 (5 bases each). This CDR3 comprises 15 residues. Trimming stripped 0 bases from V and 4 bases from J, with 11 bases between. The germline CDR1 and CDR2 sequences are MGHRA and YSYEKL. Here the CDR3 reads CASSQDGTGADTQYF. CDR3 sequence (DNA): TGCGCCAGCAGCCAAGATGGGACCGGGGCAGATACGCAGTATTTT.

This clonotype was picked up a small number of times. The gene calls are TRBV7-9 and TRBJ2-7; 8 nucleotides align to TRBD1. Trimming removed 3 bases from V and 6 bases from J; junction bases left unmatched: 10. The V gene's germline CDR1 is SEHNR and CDR2 FQNEAQ (reference sequence). The CDR3 is 15 residues long. CDR3 loop: CASSLTVQGAGEQYF. Here the CDR3 DNA reads TGTGCCAGCAGCTTGACCGTTCAGGGGGCTGGCGAGCAGTACTTC.

The rearrangement links TRBV6-6 to TRBJ2-7; D possibly matches TRBD1 or TRBD2 (6 bases each). CDR3 length: 15 amino acids. V lost 0 bases to trimming and J lost 3 bases, with 12 bases between them. CDR1 and CDR2 (germline): MNHNY, SVGAGI (reference sequence). The CDR3 protein is CASSYSTRGLYEQYF. CDR3 bases: TGTGCCAGCAGTTACTCGACCAGGGGACTCTACGAGCAGTACTTC.